The rows below give T cell receptor beta chains drawn from one sample of a study of T cell responses to AZD1222 COVID-19 vaccine. Assay used: immunoSEQ multiplex PCR; TCRdb lists only in-frame clones, some missing. The table has 130,000 or so clones, roughly 93% seen once. Here the sequenced sample was peripheral blood, taken 28 days after the second AZD1222 dose. The receptors were gathered from an adult who received the AZD1222 COVID-19 vaccine. Both conserved end residues are part of each CDR3. The D gene is left open where the match is weak. Clone size is given for some rows only: seen once, a few or many times, or a class if the clone is expanded.

d_call: NA; clone_size: once; v_call: TRBV5-6; j_call: TRBJ1-1; cdr3_nt: TGTGCCAGCAGCTTGGGATGGGAAGCTTTCTTT; cdr3_aa: CASSLGWEAFF
d_call: NA; clone_size: NA; v_call: TRBV2; j_call: TRBJ2-2; cdr3_nt: TGTGCCAGCAGTGAGCGGACACCAGGATACGGCGGGGAGCTGTTTTTT; cdr3_aa: CASSERTPGYGGELFF
d_call: NA; clone_size: NA; v_call: TRBV9; j_call: TRBJ1-2; cdr3_nt: TGTGCCAGCAGCGTAGCCACTAACTATGGCTACACCTTC; cdr3_aa: CASSVATNYGYTF
d_call: TRBD1; clone_size: NA; v_call: TRBV30; j_call: TRBJ2-5; cdr3_nt: TGTGCCTGGAGCAAATATCTGGGGACAGGGGGAAGGGGCCAGTACTTC; cdr3_aa: CAWSKYLGTGGRGQYF
d_call: NA; clone_size: NA; v_call: TRBV11-2; j_call: TRBJ2-1; cdr3_nt: TGTGCCAGCAGCTTATCGGGGTATTCTAAGCAGTTCTTC; cdr3_aa: CASSLSGYSKQFF
d_call: TRBD2; clone_size: NA; v_call: TRBV6-1; j_call: TRBJ2-7; cdr3_nt: TGTGCCAGCACTGAATTCGGACTAGCGCCTTACGAGCAGTACTTC; cdr3_aa: CASTEFGLAPYEQYF
d_call: NA; clone_size: once; v_call: TRBV18; j_call: TRBJ1-1; cdr3_nt: TGTGCCAGCTCACCTACTCACACCGGCGGGAACACTGAAGCTTTCTTT; cdr3_aa: CASSPTHTGGNTEAFF
d_call: NA; clone_size: NA; v_call: TRBV12-3/TRBV12-4; j_call: TRBJ1-4; cdr3_nt: TGTGCCAGCATCCTTCGAGGGAGTGAAAAACTGTTTTTT; cdr3_aa: CASILRGSEKLFF
d_call: NA; clone_size: NA; v_call: TRBV3-1/TRBV3-2; j_call: TRBJ2-1; cdr3_nt: TGTGCCACAATGAGCTCCTACAATGAGCAGTTCTTC; cdr3_aa: CATMSSYNEQFF
d_call: TRBD1; clone_size: few; v_call: TRBV4-1; j_call: TRBJ2-7; cdr3_nt: TGCGCCAGCAGCCGGGGGACAGGTCCTGACGAGCAGTACTTC; cdr3_aa: CASSRGTGPDEQYF
d_call: NA; clone_size: NA; v_call: TRBV9; j_call: TRBJ1-4; cdr3_nt: TGTGCCAGCAGCGTAGGGAGCGGTAATGAAAAACTGTTTTTT; cdr3_aa: CASSVGSGNEKLFF
d_call: TRBD1; clone_size: NA; v_call: TRBV5-1; j_call: TRBJ1-6; cdr3_nt: TGCGCCAGCAGCCGGACAGGGGATAATTCACCCCTCCACTTT; cdr3_aa: CASSRTGDNSPLHF
d_call: NA; clone_size: NA; v_call: TRBV21-1; j_call: TRBJ2-7; cdr3_nt: TGTGCCAGCAGCAAAACCGGGACACCAACCTACGAGCAGTACTTC; cdr3_aa: CASSKTGTPTYEQYF
d_call: TRBD2; clone_size: NA; v_call: TRBV9; j_call: TRBJ2-5; cdr3_nt: TGTGCCAGCAGCCCCAGATGGGCGGGAGGCTCCCCAGAGACCCAGTACTTC; cdr3_aa: CASSPRWAGGSPETQYF
d_call: NA; clone_size: once; v_call: TRBV4-2; j_call: TRBJ2-7; cdr3_nt: TGTGCCAGCAGCTTGAACGTAGGGGTAGGTCGGTACGAGCAGTACTTC; cdr3_aa: CASSLNVGVGRYEQYF
d_call: NA; clone_size: once; v_call: TRBV5-5; j_call: TRBJ1-1; cdr3_nt: TGTGCCAGCAGCTCTCGACGGGGGGACACTGAAGCTTTCTTT; cdr3_aa: CASSSRRGDTEAFF
d_call: NA; clone_size: NA; v_call: TRBV2; j_call: TRBJ1-2; cdr3_nt: TGTGCCAGCAGCCGAGCGCCAACCGGGACAAACTATGGCTACACCTTC; cdr3_aa: CASSRAPTGTNYGYTF
d_call: NA; clone_size: NA; v_call: TRBV5-1; j_call: TRBJ1-5; cdr3_nt: TGCGCCAGCAGCTTGGGGACTCTTAGCAATCAGCCCCAGCATTTT; cdr3_aa: CASSLGTLSNQPQHF